The 25 T cell receptor beta chains below all came from one sample that was sequenced in a study of blood T cell repertoires in COVID-19 (dated by TCRdb to about 2020). Library construction relied on the immunoSEQ multiplex PCR assay. TCRdb limited this immuneACCESS table to in-frame rearrangements with V and J called. A share of clones is missing; checked studies link under half to unresolved V genes, and the rest is unexplained. The sample records approximately 150,000 clones, 84% of which are singletons. Approximately 8% of the sample comes from the top ten. The sample consisted of PBMCs or T cells enriched from blood (not recorded which). All receptors derive from a woman in her forties or fifties who had recovered from COVID-19.

This chain links TRBV28 with TRBJ1-1; no clear D. The CDR3 contains 14 residues. CDR1 and CDR2 from the germline V gene are MDHEN and SYDVKM. V was shortened by 4 bases and J by 0 bases, with 9 bases between the two germline ends. CDR3 sequence: CASSSLNMNTEAFF. The CDR3 bases are TGTGCCAGCAGTTCATTAAACATGAACACTGAAGCTTTCTTT.

The sample holds one count of this clone. This chain links TRBV7-3 with TRBJ2-1; 7 bases agree with TRBD2. Per the germline V gene, CDR1 is SGHTA and CDR2 is FQGTGA. V lost 0 bases to trimming and J lost 7 bases; unmatched junction nucleotides: 12. The CDR3 is made up of 17 amino acids. The CDR3 reads CASSLTGPAGRLNEQFF. DNA of the CDR3: TGTGCCAGCAGCTTAACAGGCCCAGCGGGACGTTTGAATGAGCAGTTCTTC.

V gene TRBV15 combines with J gene TRBJ1-5, with D unclear. The CDR3 totals 14 residues. CDR1 and CDR2 (germline): LNHNV, YYDKDF (reference sequence). The V end was cut by 5 bases, the J end by 7 bases, with 15 bases between. As DNA, the CDR3 is TGTGCCACCAGCCCCCAGAGGGCGGGGCAGCCCCAGCATTTT. Its protein product is CATSPQRAGQPQHF.

This rearrangement joins TRBV4-2 to TRBJ2-1; 14 bases align to TRBD2. Germline CDR1 and CDR2: LGHNA and YNFKEQ. The CDR3 length is 16 residues. Trimming cost V 0 bases and J 11 bases; bases outside gene matches: 6. The CDR3 nucleotides are TGTGCCAGCAGCCAAGAAACGACTAGCGGGGGGGTTAAGCAGTTCTTC. Residues: CASSQETTSGGVKQFF.

The J gene is TRBJ1-1, the V gene TRBV19; TRBD1 is a possible D gene (5 bases). Trimming left V 4 bases short and J 5 bases short, with 11 bases between. The CDR3 length is 13 residues. Germline V gene sequence: CDR1 LNHDA, CDR2 SQIVND (reference sequence). The CDR3 DNA reads as TGTGCCAGTAGTAAGACCCAGGGAACTGAAGCTTTCTTT. This translates into CASSKTQGTEAFF.

On this clone itself: The junction differs from germline at one of its ends, possibly a read error. This sequence joins TRBV7-7 and TRBJ2-7, with D possibly TRBD1 on 6 matching bases. This CDR3 region has 16 residues. Germline V gene data show CDR1 as SSHAT and CDR2 as FNYEAQ (reference sequence). The CDR3 region has the DNA TGTGCTAGCAGCTTTCGCCCCCAGGGGCGCGCGTACGAGCAGTACTTC. This translates into CASSFRPQGRAYEQYF.

The chain links TRBV6-5 to TRBJ1-5; 8 bases align to TRBD1. V was clipped by 8 bases and J by 4 bases; unmatched bases: 10. Germline values: CDR1 MNHEY, CDR2 SVGAGI. This CDR3 contains 15 residues. The CDR3 DNA reads as TGTGCCAGCGCGCGGACAGGGAACCTTAATCAGCCCCAGCATTTT. Translating it yields CASARTGNLNQPQHF.

This clone appeared a single time. The rearrangement links TRBV7-3 to TRBJ2-1; 8 nucleotides agree with TRBD1. This CDR3 comprises 14 residues. The germline V gene encodes CDR1 SGHTA and CDR2 FQGTGA. Germline trimming cut 5 bases from V and 6 bases from J; bases unmatched to any gene: 6. The CDR3 DNA reads TGTGCCAGCAGCCCGAGGACAGGGATCAATGAGCAGTTCTTC. Protein: CASSPRTGINEQFF.

The chain is built from TRBV18 and TRBJ2-6; 9 nucleotides align to TRBD1. CDR3 size: 23 residues. Looked up from germline, CDR1 is KGHSH and CDR2 is LQKENI. J was trimmed by 2 bases and V by 2 bases; bases with no gene match: 22. In DNA form, the CDR3 reads TGTGCCAGCTCACCAAGAGACCCGACCGGGACAGGGCTAACTATTCCTGGGGCCAACGTCCTGACTTTC. Encoded protein: CASSPRDPTGTGLTIPGANVLTF.

V is TRBV20-1 and J is TRBJ2-7; 10 bases match TRBD2. V was clipped by 3 bases and J by 1 base; unmatched bases: 6. Germline V gene sequence: CDR1 DFQATT, CDR2 SNEGSKA (reference sequence). The CDR3 sequence is 15 residues long. As DNA, the CDR3 is TGCAGTGCTAGTCTAGCGGGAGTCCCATCCTACGAGCAGTACTTC. Protein product: CSASLAGVPSYEQYF.

J is TRBJ1-4 and V is TRBV11-3, with D possibly matching TRBD1 (6 bases). Trimming removed 5 bases from V and 4 bases from J, with 14 bases in between. Per germline, CDR1 SGHNT and CDR2 YENEEA. This CDR3 has 15 residues. CDR3 loop: CASSPAGTNNEKLFF. For the CDR3, the DNA is TGTGCCAGCAGCCCAGCCGGGACAAATAATGAAAAACTGTTTTTT.

V usage is TRBV7-3 and J usage is TRBJ1-1; D remains unclear. CDR1 SGHTA and CDR2 FQGTGA come from the germline V gene. Trimming cost V 2 bases and J 2 bases, with 6 bases left between them. The CDR3 spans 13 residues. The CDR3 here is CASSLSLNTEAFF. In nucleotides, the CDR3 is TGTGCCAGCAGCTTATCACTTAACACTGAAGCTTTCTTT.

This clone was picked up a small number of times. This chain joins TRBV5-1 and TRBJ2-1; 11 bases fit TRBD2. CDR1 and CDR2 (germline): SGHRS, YFSETQ. The V and J ends lost 0 bases and 5 bases, in that order; junction bases with no gene match: 7. The CDR3 runs to 17 residues. The DNA for the CDR3 is TGCGCCAGCAGCTTGGCTACTCTAGCGGGGGGTAACAATGAGCAGTTCTTC. It specifies CASSLATLAGGNNEQFF.

This chain connects TRBV10-3 to TRBJ2-7; 7 bases map to TRBD1. Trimming at V came to 6 bases and at J to 5 bases, leaving 7 bases not matched to a gene. Germline V gene lookup returns CDR1 ENHRY and CDR2 SYGVKD. The CDR3 contains 13 residues. The CDR3 coding sequence is TGTGCCATCAGCGCCCGACAGGGCGACGAGCAGTACTTC. Protein: CAISARQGDEQYF.

The V and J genes are TRBV5-4 and TRBJ2-3; a possible D gene is TRBD2 (7 bases). From germline, CDR1 is SGHNT and CDR2 YYREEE (reference sequence). V was shortened by 2 bases and J by 1 base, with 17 bases between the two germline ends. This CDR3 region has 17 residues. DNA for the CDR3: TGTGCCAGCAGCTTTAGTAGGGGGGGTGAAGGCACAGATACGCAGTATTTT. It yields the protein CASSFSRGGEGTDTQYF.

The CDR3 DNA is TGCGCCAGCAGCACGGAGGGGGGGAGCACTGAAGCTTTCTTT. Translating gives CASSTEGGSTEAFF. The chain couples TRBV5-1 to TRBJ1-1, with a weak D call TRBD1 (6 bases). Germline CDR1 SGHRS, CDR2 YFSETQ. Trimming cost V 4 bases and J 4 bases, with 14 bases left between them. The CDR3 consists of 14 residues.

This clone has only one observation. The CDR3 loop is CASSYSRGPFYEQYF. CDR3 DNA sequence: TGTGCCAGCAGTTACTCGAGGGGGCCCTTCTACGAGCAGTACTTC. The gene calls are TRBV6-5 and TRBJ2-7; TRBD1 agrees at 7 bases. The CDR3 consists of 15 residues. Germline CDR1 is MNHEY and CDR2 is SVGAGI. The V gene end was trimmed by 0 bases and the J gene end by 3 bases; junction bases not matched to a gene: 5.

The chain couples TRBV18 to TRBJ1-1; 7 bases fit TRBD1. This CDR3 region has 16 residues. CDR1 KGHSH and CDR2 LQKENI come from the germline V gene. The V segment lost 3 bases and the J segment 2 bases; nucleotides outside the gene matches: 9. The CDR3 DNA is TGTGCCAGCTCACCGTACACCGGGACAGAAAACACTGAAGCTTTCTTT. Protein: CASSPYTGTENTEAFF.

This clone has a single count. V gene TRBV7-2 combines with J gene TRBJ1-4; a possible D gene is TRBD1 (6 bases). The CDR3 covers 14 residues. CDR1 is SGHTA, CDR2 FQGNSA, per germline. V was pared by 5 bases and J by 7 bases, with 14 bases between. CDR3 sequence: CASSRTGTAEKLFF. The CDR3 nucleotides are TGTGCCAGCAGCCGTACAGGGACGGCTGAAAAACTGTTTTTT. The full variable domain, completed using reference TRBV7-2 and TRBJ1-4, is GAGVSQSPSNKVTEKGKDVELRCDPISGHTALYWYRQSLGQGLEFLIYFQGNSAPDKSGLPSDRFSAERTGGSVSTLTIQRTQQEDSAVYLCASSRTGTAEKLFFGSGTQLSVL.

The chain links TRBV3-1 (or the pseudogene TRBV3-2) to TRBJ2-5; TRBD2 is a possible D gene (6 bases). The CDR3 extends over 14 amino acids. V was pared by 3 bases and J by 1 base, with 9 bases between. Per germline, CDR1 LGHDT and CDR2 YNNKEL (reference sequence). The chain's CDR3 is CASSHLGGQETQYF. The CDR3, as DNA: TGTGCCAGCAGCCACCTGGGGGGCCAAGAGACCCAGTACTTC.

The chain uses TRBV28 and TRBJ2-7; TRBD2 might be the D (7 bases). Trimming pared 5 bases from V and 7 bases from J, leaving 21 bases between. Germline assignment: CDR1 MDHEN and CDR2 SYDVKM. The CDR3 is 15 residues long. The CDR3 DNA sequence: TGTGCCAGCAGTGCCCCCCGGGGGCTGGGGGGGGAGCAGTACTTC. Translation gives CASSAPRGLGGEQYF.

The chain carries TRBV3-1 (or the pseudogene TRBV3-2) and TRBJ1-3; tentative D call: TRBD1 (6 bases). Trimming removed 5 bases from V and 0 bases from J, with 14 bases in between. Germline V gives CDR1 LGHDT, CDR2 YNNKEL (reference sequence). The CDR3 covers 16 residues. The DNA of the CDR3 is TGTGCCAGCAGCTACGTACAGGGAGACTCTGGAAACACCATATATTTT. It codes for CASSYVQGDSGNTIYF.

The rearrangement links TRBV27 to TRBJ1-2; 8 nucleotides agree with TRBD1. The CDR3 length is 12 residues. Losses at the gene ends were 5 bases for V and 7 bases for J; bases not matched to a gene: 3. In germline, CDR1 is MNHEY, CDR2 SMNVEV (reference sequence). The CDR3 DNA sequence: TGTGCCAGCAGTCCAGACAGGGGTGGCTACACCTTC. Amino acids: CASSPDRGGYTF.

The V call is TRBV18, the J call TRBJ2-1, with 8 bases matching TRBD1. After removal of 6 bases from V and 0 bases from J, the junction contained 10 bases not matched to a gene. Germline V gives CDR1 KGHSH, CDR2 LQKENI. This CDR3 has 17 amino acids. In DNA form, the CDR3 reads TGTGCCAGCTCCCCGAGGGGACAGGCGAGCTCCTACAATGAGCAGTTCTTC. Translation: CASSPRGQASSYNEQFF.

The chain combines TRBV27 with TRBJ2-7; no clear D gene. Trimming removed 3 bases from V and 5 bases from J, with 14 bases in between. Germline assignment: CDR1 MNHEY and CDR2 SMNVEV (reference sequence). CDR3 length: 14 residues. CDR3 protein: CASSFLFGSNEQYF. The CDR3 coding sequence is TGTGCCAGCAGTTTCCTTTTCGGGTCCAACGAGCAGTACTTC.